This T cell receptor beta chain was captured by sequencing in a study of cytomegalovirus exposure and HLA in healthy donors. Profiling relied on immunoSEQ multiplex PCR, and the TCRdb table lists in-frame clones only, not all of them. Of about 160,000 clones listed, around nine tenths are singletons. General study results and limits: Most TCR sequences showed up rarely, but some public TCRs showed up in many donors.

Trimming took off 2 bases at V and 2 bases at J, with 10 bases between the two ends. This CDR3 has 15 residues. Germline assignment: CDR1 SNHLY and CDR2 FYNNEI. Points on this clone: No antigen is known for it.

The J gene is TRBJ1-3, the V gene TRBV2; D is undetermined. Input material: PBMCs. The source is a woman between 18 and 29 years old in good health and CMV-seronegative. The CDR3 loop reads CASSEFRGPGNTIYF. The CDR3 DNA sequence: TGTGCCAGCAGTGAATTCCGGGGTCCTGGAAACACCATATATTTT.